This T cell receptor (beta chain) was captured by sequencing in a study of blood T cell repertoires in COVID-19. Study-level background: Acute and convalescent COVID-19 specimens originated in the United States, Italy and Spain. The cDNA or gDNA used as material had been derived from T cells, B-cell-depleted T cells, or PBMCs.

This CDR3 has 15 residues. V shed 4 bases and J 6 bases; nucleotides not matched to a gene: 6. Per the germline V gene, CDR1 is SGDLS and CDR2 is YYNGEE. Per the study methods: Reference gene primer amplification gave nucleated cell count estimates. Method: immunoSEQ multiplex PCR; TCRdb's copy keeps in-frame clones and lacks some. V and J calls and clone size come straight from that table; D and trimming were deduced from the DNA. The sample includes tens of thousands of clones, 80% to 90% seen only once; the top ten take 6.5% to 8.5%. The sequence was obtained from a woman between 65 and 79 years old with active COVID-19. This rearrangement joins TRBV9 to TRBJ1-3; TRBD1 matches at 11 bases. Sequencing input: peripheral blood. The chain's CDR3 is CASSPGTGGENTIYF. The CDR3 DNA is TGTGCCAGCAGCCCGGGGACAGGGGGGGAAAACACCATATATTTT.